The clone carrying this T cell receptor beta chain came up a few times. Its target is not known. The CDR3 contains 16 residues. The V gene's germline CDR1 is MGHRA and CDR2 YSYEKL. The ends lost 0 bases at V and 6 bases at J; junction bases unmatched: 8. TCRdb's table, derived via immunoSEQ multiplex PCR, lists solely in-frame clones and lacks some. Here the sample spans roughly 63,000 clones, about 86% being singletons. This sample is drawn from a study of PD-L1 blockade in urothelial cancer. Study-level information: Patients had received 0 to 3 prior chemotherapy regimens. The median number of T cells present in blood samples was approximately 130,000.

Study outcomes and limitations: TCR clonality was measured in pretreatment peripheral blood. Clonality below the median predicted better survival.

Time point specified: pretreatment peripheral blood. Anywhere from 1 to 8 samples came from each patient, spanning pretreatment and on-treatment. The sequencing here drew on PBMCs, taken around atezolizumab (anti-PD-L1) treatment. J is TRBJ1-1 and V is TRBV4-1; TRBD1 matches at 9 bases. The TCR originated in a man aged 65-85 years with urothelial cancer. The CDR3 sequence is CASSQDWRQGESEAFF. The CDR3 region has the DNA TGCGCCAGCAGCCAAGATTGGAGACAGGGGGAATCTGAAGCTTTCTTT.